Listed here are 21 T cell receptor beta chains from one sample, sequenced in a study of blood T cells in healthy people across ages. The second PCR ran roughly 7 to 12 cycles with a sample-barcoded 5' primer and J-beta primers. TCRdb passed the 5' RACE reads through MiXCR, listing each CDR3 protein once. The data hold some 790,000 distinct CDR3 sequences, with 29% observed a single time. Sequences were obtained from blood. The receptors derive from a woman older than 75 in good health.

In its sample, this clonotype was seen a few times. CDR3 nucleotide sequence: TGTGCCAGCAGCTCCTCAGTTTCCACTGAAGCTTTCTTT. It specifies CASSSSVSTEAFF. The chain joins TRBV7-6 to TRBJ1-1; no clear D gene. Germline CDR1 is SGHVS and CDR2 is FNYEAQ. This CDR3 has 13 amino acids. Trimming cost V 4 bases and J 4 bases, with 10 bases left between them. The complete variable domain, with remaining parts taken from reference TRBV7-6 and TRBJ1-1, reads GAGVSQSPRYKVTKRGQDVALRCDPISGHVSLYWYRQALGQGPEFLTYFNYEAQQDKSGLPNDRFSAERPEGSISTLTIQRTEQRDSAMYRCASSSSVSTEAFFGQGTRLTVV.

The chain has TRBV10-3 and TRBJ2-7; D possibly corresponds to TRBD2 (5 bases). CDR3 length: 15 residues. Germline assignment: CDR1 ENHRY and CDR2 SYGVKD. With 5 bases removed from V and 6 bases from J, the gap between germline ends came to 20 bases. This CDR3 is CAISPAFPGTTEQYF. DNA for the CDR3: TGTGCCATCAGTCCTGCCTTTCCGGGAACCACCGAGCAGTACTTC.

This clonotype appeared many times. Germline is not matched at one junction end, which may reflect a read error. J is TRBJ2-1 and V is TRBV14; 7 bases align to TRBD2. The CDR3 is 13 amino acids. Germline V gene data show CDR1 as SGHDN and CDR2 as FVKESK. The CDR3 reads CASSKEGRGEQFF. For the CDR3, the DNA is TGTGCCAGCAGCAAAGAAGGGAGGGGTGAGCAGTTCTTC.

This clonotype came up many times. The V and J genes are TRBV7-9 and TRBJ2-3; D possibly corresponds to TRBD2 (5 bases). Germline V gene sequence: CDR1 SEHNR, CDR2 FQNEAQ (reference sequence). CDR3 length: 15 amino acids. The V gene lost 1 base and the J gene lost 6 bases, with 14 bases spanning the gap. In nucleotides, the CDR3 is TGTGCCAGCAGCTTAGAGGGCACCTCGGGGGATACGCAGTATTTT. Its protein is CASSLEGTSGDTQYF. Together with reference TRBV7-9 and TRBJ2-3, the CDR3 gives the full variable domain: DTGVSQNPRHKITKRGQNVTFRCDPISEHNRLYWYRQTLGQGPEFLTYFQNEAQLEKSRLLSDRFSAERPKGSFSTLEIQRTEQGDSAMYLCASSLEGTSGDTQYFGPGTRLTVL.

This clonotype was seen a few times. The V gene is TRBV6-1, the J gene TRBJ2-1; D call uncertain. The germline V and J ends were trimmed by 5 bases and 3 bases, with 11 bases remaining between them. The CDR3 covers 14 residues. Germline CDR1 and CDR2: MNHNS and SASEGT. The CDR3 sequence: CASSIGAIYNEQFF. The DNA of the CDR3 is TGTGCCAGCAGTATAGGCGCGATCTACAATGAGCAGTTCTTC.

CDR3 sequence (DNA): TGTGCCAGCAGCCCCCCTGGTCGCGTGGTGATGAACACTGAAGCTTTCTTT. Translation gives CASSPPGRVVMNTEAFF. The chain links TRBV7-2 to TRBJ1-1, with D uncertain. CDR3 size: 17 residues. The germline V and J ends were trimmed by 5 bases and 0 bases, with 19 bases remaining between them. Germline V gene sequence: CDR1 SGHTA, CDR2 FQGNSA. The entire variable domain, with the rest obtained from reference TRBV7-2 and TRBJ1-1, is as follows: GAGVSQSPSNKVTEKGKDVELRCDPISGHTALYWYRQSLGQGLEFLIYFQGNSAPDKSGLPSDRFSAERTGGSVSTLTIQRTQQEDSAVYLCASSPPGRVVMNTEAFFGQGTRLTVV.

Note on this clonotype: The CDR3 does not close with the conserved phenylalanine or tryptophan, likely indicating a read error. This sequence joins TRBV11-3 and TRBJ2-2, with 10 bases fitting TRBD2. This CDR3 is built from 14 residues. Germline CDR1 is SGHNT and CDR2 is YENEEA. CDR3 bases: TGTGTCAGCAGCCTTAGCGGGGGGAACGGGGAGCTGTTTTTG. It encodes CVSSLSGGNGELFL.

CDR3 residues: CASSPLHGSNSPLHF. The CDR3 coding sequence is TGCGCCAGCAGCCCGCTCCACGGGAGTAATTCACCCCTCCACTTT. This chain connects TRBV4-1 to TRBJ1-6, with D hard to call. Trimming removed 4 bases at V and 6 bases at J, with 13 bases between. CDR3 length equals 15 residues. Germline V gene sequence: CDR1 MGHRA, CDR2 YSYEKL.

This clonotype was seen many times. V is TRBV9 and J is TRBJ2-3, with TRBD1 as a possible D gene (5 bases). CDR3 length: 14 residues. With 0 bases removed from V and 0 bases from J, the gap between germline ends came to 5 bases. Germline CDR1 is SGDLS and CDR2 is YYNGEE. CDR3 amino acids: CASSVGTSTDTQYF. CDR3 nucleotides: TGTGCCAGCAGCGTAGGGACAAGCACAGATACGCAGTATTTT.

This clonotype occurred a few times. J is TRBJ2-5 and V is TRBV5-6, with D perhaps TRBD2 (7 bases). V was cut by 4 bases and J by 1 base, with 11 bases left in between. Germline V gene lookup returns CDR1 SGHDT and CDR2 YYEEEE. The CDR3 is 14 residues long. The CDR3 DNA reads TGTGCCAGCAGCCGCGGGGGCTCCCAAGAGACCCAGTACTTC. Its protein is CASSRGGSQETQYF.

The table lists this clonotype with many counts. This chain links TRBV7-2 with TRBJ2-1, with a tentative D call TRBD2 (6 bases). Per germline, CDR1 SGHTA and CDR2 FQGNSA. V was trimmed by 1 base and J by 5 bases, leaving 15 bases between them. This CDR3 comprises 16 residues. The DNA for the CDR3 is TGTGCCAGCAGCTTAGAGGTCCTGCGGGGAAACAATGAGCAGTTCTTC. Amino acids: CASSLEVLRGNNEQFF.

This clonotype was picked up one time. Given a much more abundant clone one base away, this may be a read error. CDR3 nucleotides: TGTGCCAGCAGTCGCCAAAGCAGGGGTTCACCCCCCCACTTT. Protein: CASSRQSRGSPPHF. The rearrangement links TRBV6-2 or TRBV6-3 to TRBJ1-6; D may be TRBD1 (6 bases). From germline, CDR1 is MNHEY and CDR2 SVGEGT. The CDR3 loop spans 14 amino acids.

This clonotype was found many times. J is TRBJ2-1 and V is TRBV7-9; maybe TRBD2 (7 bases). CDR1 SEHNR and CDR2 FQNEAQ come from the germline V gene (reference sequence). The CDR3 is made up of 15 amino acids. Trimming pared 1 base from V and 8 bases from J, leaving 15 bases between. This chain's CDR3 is CASSLVGGPGDEQFF. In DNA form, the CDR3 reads TGTGCCAGCAGCTTAGTCGGGGGGCCGGGCGATGAGCAGTTCTTC.

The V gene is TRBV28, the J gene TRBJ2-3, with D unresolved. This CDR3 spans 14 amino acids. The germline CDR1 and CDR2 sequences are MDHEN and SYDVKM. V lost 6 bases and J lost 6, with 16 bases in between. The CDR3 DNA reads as TGTGCCAGCAGCCCCTCGTGGAATAGTGATACGCAGTATTTT. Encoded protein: CASSPSWNSDTQYF.

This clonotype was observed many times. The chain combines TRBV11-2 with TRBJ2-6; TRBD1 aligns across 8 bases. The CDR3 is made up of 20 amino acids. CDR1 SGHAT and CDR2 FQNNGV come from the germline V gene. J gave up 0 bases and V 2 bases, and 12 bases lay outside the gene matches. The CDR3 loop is CASSLTFKRTGSSGANVLTF. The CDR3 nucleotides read TGTGCCAGCAGCTTAACCTTTAAGAGGACAGGGAGCTCTGGGGCCAACGTCCTGACTTTC.

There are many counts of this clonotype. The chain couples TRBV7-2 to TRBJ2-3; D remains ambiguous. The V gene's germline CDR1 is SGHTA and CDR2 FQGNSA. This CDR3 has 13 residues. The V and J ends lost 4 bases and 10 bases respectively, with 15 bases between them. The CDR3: CASSSHKTSAQYF. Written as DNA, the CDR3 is TGTGCCAGCAGCTCCCACAAGACCAGTGCGCAGTATTTT.

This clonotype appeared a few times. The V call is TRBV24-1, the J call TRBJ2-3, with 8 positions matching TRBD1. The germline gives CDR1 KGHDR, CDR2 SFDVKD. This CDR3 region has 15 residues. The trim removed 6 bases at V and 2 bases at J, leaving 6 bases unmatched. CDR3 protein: CATSTVQGATDTQYF. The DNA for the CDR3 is TGTGCCACCAGTACCGTTCAGGGGGCCACAGATACGCAGTATTTT.

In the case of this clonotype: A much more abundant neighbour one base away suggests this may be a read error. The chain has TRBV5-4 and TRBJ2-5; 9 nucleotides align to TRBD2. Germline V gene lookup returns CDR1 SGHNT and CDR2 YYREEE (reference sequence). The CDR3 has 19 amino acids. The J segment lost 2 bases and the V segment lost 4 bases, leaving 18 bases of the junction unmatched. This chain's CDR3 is CASSMEYSGGSLGQETQYF. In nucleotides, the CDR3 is TGTGCCAGCAGCATGGAGTATAGCGGGGGTTCCCTGGGGCAAGAGACCCAGTACTTC. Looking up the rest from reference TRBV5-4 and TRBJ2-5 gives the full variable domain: ETGVTQSPTHLIKTRGQQVTLRCSSQSGHNTVSWYQQALGQGPQFIFQYYREEENGRGNFPPRFSGLQFPNYSSELNVNALELDDSALYLCASSMEYSGGSLGQETQYFGPGTRLLVL.

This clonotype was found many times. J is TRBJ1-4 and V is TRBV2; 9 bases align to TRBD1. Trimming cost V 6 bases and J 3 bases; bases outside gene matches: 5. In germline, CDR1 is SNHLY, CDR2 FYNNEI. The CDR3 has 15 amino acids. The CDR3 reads CASSQQGASNEKLFF. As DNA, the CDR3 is TGTGCCAGCAGCCAACAGGGGGCCTCTAATGAAAAACTGTTTTTT.

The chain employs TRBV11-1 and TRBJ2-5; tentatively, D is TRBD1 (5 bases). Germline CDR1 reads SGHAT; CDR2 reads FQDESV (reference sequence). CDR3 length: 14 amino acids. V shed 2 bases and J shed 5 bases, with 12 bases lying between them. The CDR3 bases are TGTGCCAGCAGCTTAATCAGGGTCTCTGAGACCCAGTACTTC. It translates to CASSLIRVSETQYF.

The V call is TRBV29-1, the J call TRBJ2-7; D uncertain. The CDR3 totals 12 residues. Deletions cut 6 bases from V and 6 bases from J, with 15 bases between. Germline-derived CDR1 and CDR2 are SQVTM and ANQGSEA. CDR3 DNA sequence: TGCAGCGTGAGGACCAGGTCGATCGAGCAGTACTTC. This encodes CSVRTRSIEQYF.